The sequence of this TCR beta chain was determined in a study of cytomegalovirus exposure and HLA in healthy donors. V lost 4 bases, J lost 0 bases, and 1 base stayed unmatched. Per the germline V gene, CDR1 is MNHEY and CDR2 is SMNVEV (reference sequence). This CDR3 region has 15 residues. Vbeta (60) and Jbeta (13) primers were used in the PCR. The method was immunoSEQ multiplex PCR; TCRdb's version includes in-frame clones alone and lacks a portion of them. The table lists 200,000 to 250,000 clones, around 75% of them singletons. This TCR was recovered from a woman aged 25 to 45 in good health and CMV-seronegative. Sequencing was carried out using PBMCs. The genes are TRBV27 and TRBJ1-1, with 11 bases matching TRBD1. The CDR3 DNA reads as TGTGCCAGCAGTTGGACAGGGGGCTTGAACACTGAAGCTTTCTTT. It specifies CASSWTGGLNTEAFF.